This paragraph covers one T cell receptor beta chain sequence. The data were taken from a study of CD8 T cells in Susac syndrome. The RNA input was roughly 0.5 to 1 ug, and it was reverse transcribed with random hexamers. MiXCR was run by TCRdb on the immunoSEQ multiplex PCR reads, yielding one entry per CDR3 protein. This table holds around 95,000 distinct CDR3 sequences, 95% found once. CDR1 is DFQATT and CDR2 is SNEGSKA in the germline V gene (reference sequence). V shed 3 bases and J shed 9 bases, with 15 bases lying between them. The CDR3 totals 14 residues. The chain uses TRBV20-1 and TRBJ1-6; D gene unclear. Sequencing was performed on CD8+ T cells from PBMCs. The source is a human donor with Susac syndrome. The CDR3 DNA sequence: TGCAGTGCTAGCGGTCGCTCCGAGGTTTCACCCCTCCACTTT. Translating it yields CSASGRSEVSPLHF.